Following are 15 T cell receptor beta chains from one sample sequenced in a study of cytomegalovirus exposure and HLA in healthy donors. PCR employed 60 Vbeta and 13 Jbeta primers. Clones were sequenced by immunoSEQ multiplex PCR, and TCRdb holds only the in-frame ones, with some missing. The table has some 160,000 clones, around 80% seen once; the top ten hold roughly 4%. Material: PBMCs. The receptors come from a woman between 35 and 50 years old in good health and CMV-seropositive.

This clone has more than one count but fewer than ten. The chain is built from TRBV30 and TRBJ1-5; D is unresolved. Germline CDR1 is GTSNPN and CDR2 is SVGIG (reference sequence). This CDR3 region has 10 residues. The CDR3 reads CTKHDQPQHF. The CDR3 DNA reads TGTACCAAGCACGATCAGCCCCAGCATTTT.

V usage is TRBV6-5 and J usage is TRBJ2-1, with 14 bases fitting TRBD2. The CDR3 sequence is 16 residues long. Germline-derived CDR1 and CDR2 are MNHEY and SVGAGI. V shed 0 bases and J 7 bases; nucleotides not matched to a gene: 2. The chain's CDR3 is CASSYSGLAGGNEQFF. Here the CDR3 DNA reads TGTGCCAGCAGTTACTCAGGACTAGCGGGAGGAAATGAGCAGTTCTTC.

The rearrangement links TRBV2 to TRBJ2-7; no clear D. Germline assignment: CDR1 SNHLY and CDR2 FYNNEI. V gave up 6 bases and J gave up 2 bases, with 8 bases separating them. The CDR3 is 12 amino acids. The CDR3 region is CASSAAAYEQYF. The DNA of the CDR3 is TGTGCCAGCAGCGCGGCGGCCTACGAGCAGTACTTC.

This clone was seen once. This chain connects TRBV7-8 to TRBJ2-2, with a weak D call TRBD2 (5 bases). This CDR3 spans 16 amino acids. In germline, CDR1 is SGHVS, CDR2 FQNEAQ. The V gene lost 1 base and the J gene lost 2 bases, with 11 bases spanning the gap. CDR3 region: CASSLVAPANTGELFF. The CDR3, as DNA: TGTGCCAGCAGCTTAGTAGCGCCTGCCAACACCGGGGAGCTGTTTTTT.

On this clone itself: Here the CDR3 omits its conserved ending phenylalanine or tryptophan, so a read error is the likely source. The rearrangement uses TRBV20-1 and TRBJ1-6; TRBD1 is a possible D gene (5 bases). CDR3 length equals 11 residues. Per germline, CDR1 DFQATT and CDR2 SNEGSKA (reference sequence). With 6 bases removed from V and 15 bases from J, the gap between germline ends came to 15 bases. CDR3 nucleotide sequence: TGCAGTGCGGGGCAGCCGACTCTCCTCCACCTT. This codes for CSAGQPTLLHL.

The chain combines TRBV25-1 with TRBJ1-4; D not certain. Trimming left V 4 bases short and J 0 bases short, with 12 bases between. The CDR3 is 16 residues long. CDR1 is MGHDK, CDR2 SYGVNS, per germline. The CDR3 DNA reads TGTGCCAGCAGTGGAGGAGTGGCTGCAACTAATGAAAAACTGTTTTTT. Its protein is CASSGGVAATNEKLFF.

The chain links TRBV30 to TRBJ2-2; D remains unclear. Germline V gene sequence: CDR1 GTSNPN, CDR2 SVGIG (reference sequence). This CDR3 has 13 residues. V was cut by 3 bases and J by 4 bases, with 9 bases left in between. CDR3 protein: CAWRTGGTGELFF. The CDR3 nucleotides read TGTGCCTGGAGGACGGGTGGCACCGGGGAGCTGTTTTTT.

This chain connects TRBV5-4 to TRBJ2-7, with TRBD2 identical over 8 bases. The germline V gene encodes CDR1 SGHNT and CDR2 YYREEE (reference sequence). The CDR3 has 15 amino acids. The J segment lost 6 bases and the V segment lost 4 bases, leaving 12 bases of the junction unmatched. CDR3 nucleotides: TGTGCCAGCAGCCAAAGCGGGAGAAATATTGGCGAGCAGTACTTC. This gives the protein CASSQSGRNIGEQYF.

This clone was detected only once. The DNA for the CDR3 is TGTGCCAGCAGTATGACAGGCCCCTACGAGCAGTACTTC. Encoded protein: CASSMTGPYEQYF. The chain employs TRBV27 and TRBJ2-7, with TRBD1 as a possible D gene (6 bases). Trimming pared 5 bases from V and 2 bases from J, leaving 10 bases between. This CDR3 has 13 residues. Germline V gene sequence: CDR1 MNHEY, CDR2 SMNVEV (reference sequence).

This clone has a handful of counts. The gene calls are TRBV29-1 and TRBJ1-1, with unresolved D. The CDR3 consists of 12 residues. V was pared by 7 bases and J by 0 bases, with 9 bases between. Germline V CDR1 and CDR2: SQVTM, ANQGSEA. The CDR3 here is CSASLVNTEAFF. Here the CDR3 DNA reads TGCAGCGCCTCTCTTGTGAACACTGAAGCTTTCTTT.

For this clone: A junction boundary mismatches the germline segment, possibly from a read error. This sequence joins TRBV7-9 and TRBJ2-5; 7 bases agree with TRBD1. The CDR3 runs 15 residues. CDR1 and CDR2 from the germline V gene are SEHNR and FQNEAQ (reference sequence). The CDR3 region has the DNA TGTTCCAGCAGCAGGACCGAAGCAGGGGGAGAGACCCAGTACTTC. Translated: CSSSRTEAGGETQYF.

The CDR3: CASSNRGRGTEAFF. DNA of the CDR3: TGTGCCAGCAGTAACAGGGGTCGAGGCACTGAAGCTTTCTTT. The chain is built from TRBV6-6 and TRBJ1-1; TRBD1 matches 7 bases. Germline lookup yields CDR1 MNHNY and CDR2 SVGAGI (reference sequence). Trimming cost V 5 bases and J 4 bases; bases outside gene matches: 7. This CDR3 has 14 residues.

The rearrangement uses TRBV29-1 and TRBJ2-5; tentative D call: TRBD1 (8 bases). Germline CDR1 and CDR2: SQVTM and ANQGSEA. Trimming removed 4 bases from V and 5 bases from J, with 17 bases in between. The CDR3 has 14 residues. CDR3 bases: TGCAGCGTTGGGAAAGGACAGGGAGGGGAGACCCAGTACTTC. Residues: CSVGKGQGGETQYF. The full variable domain, in which reference TRBV29-1 and TRBJ2-5 provide the parts outside the CDR3, is SAVISQKPSRDICQRGTSLTIQCQVDSQVTMMFWYRQQPGQSLTLIATANQGSEATYESGFVIDKFPISRPNLTFSTLTVSNMSPEDSSIYLCSVGKGQGGETQYFGPGTRLLVL.

V and J are TRBV27 and TRBJ2-4; 7 positions agree with TRBD2. J lost 7 bases, V lost 5 bases, and 11 bases had no gene match. This CDR3 contains 15 residues. Looked up from germline, CDR1 is MNHEY and CDR2 is SMNVEV (reference sequence). The CDR3 here is CASSPEGGRGNIQYF. CDR3 bases: TGTGCCAGCAGTCCCGAAGGCGGGAGAGGGAACATTCAGTACTTC.

The V call is TRBV11-2, the J call TRBJ2-7; maybe TRBD1 (6 bases). The CDR3 consists of 14 residues. CDR1 and CDR2 (germline): SGHAT, FQNNGV. V was cut by 3 bases and J by 3 bases, with 12 bases left in between. For the CDR3, the DNA is TGTGCCAGCAGCTTTAGGCAGGGGTACTACGAGCAGTACTTC. This gives the protein CASSFRQGYYEQYF.